A selection of T cell receptor beta chains follows, all from one sample in a study of cytomegalovirus exposure and HLA in healthy donors. TCRdb's copy holds only in-frame clones and misses some; the assay was immunoSEQ multiplex PCR. The sample consists of more than 95,000 clones, 83% of them appearing once. Sequenced material: PBMCs. All receptors come from a man younger than 35 in good health and CMV-seronegative. Both conserved end residues are part of each CDR3. Each record gives: D gene, V gene, J gene, clone size, CDR3 DNA, CDR3 protein. The D gene is left open where the match is weak. For some rows the clone size is stated as once, few or many, or as a class when expanded; others skip it.

>-|TRBV7-9|TRBJ2-7|once
TGTGCCAGCAGCCCGTTTGTGGGAGGGGGGGACGAGCAGTACTTC
CASSPFVGGGDEQYF
>TRBD2|TRBV5-4|TRBJ2-7|-
TGTGCCAGCAGCCAAGGACTAGCGGGAGGATACGAGCAGTACTTC
CASSQGLAGGYEQYF
>-|TRBV6-4|TRBJ2-3|few
TGTGCCAGCAGTGAGAGGGGCACAGATACGCAGTATTTT
CASSERGTDTQYF
>-|TRBV28|TRBJ1-5|-
TGTGCCAGTACGATCGGGGGCAATCAGCCCCAGCATTTT
CASTIGGNQPQHF
>TRBD2|TRBV7-3|TRBJ2-3|-
TGTGCCAGCAGCTTAACGGGCGGGAGGGGGGCGGATACGCAGTATTTT
CASSLTGGRGADTQYF
>TRBD1|TRBV6-6|TRBJ1-5|once
TGTGCCAGCAGGCTCTCCGGGACAGGGGCGTTCGAGCCCCAGCATTTT
CASRLSGTGAFEPQHF
>-|TRBV19|TRBJ1-2|-
TGTGCCAGTAGCGATACACACGACTATGGCTACACCTTC
CASSDTHDYGYTF
>-|TRBV4-2|TRBJ2-5|-
TGTGCCAGCAGCCAAGAAGAGGGGAGGGAGACCCAGTACTTC
CASSQEEGRETQYF
>TRBD1|TRBV19|TRBJ1-3|-
TGTGCCAGTAGTATACTGGTGGGACAGGTTTTCTCTGGAAACACCATATATTTT
CASSILVGQVFSGNTIYF
>-|TRBV18|TRBJ1-5|-
TGTGCCAGCTCAGAGGGTCTGCAACAGCCCCAGCATTTT
CASSEGLQQPQHF
>-|TRBV21-1|TRBJ2-5|-
TGTGCCAGCAGCTTACTTATGGGACACGGACGTGAGACCCAGTACTTC
CASSLLMGHGRETQYF
>TRBD2|TRBV19|TRBJ2-7|-
TGTGCCACCAAGGGACTAGCCCCCTACGAGCAGTACTTC
CATKGLAPYEQYF
>TRBD2|TRBV7-2|TRBJ2-5|-
TGTGCCAGCAGCTTGGGACTAGCGGGAGGAGAGACCCAGTACTTC
CASSLGLAGGETQYF
>TRBD2|TRBV6-6|TRBJ2-1|once
TGTGCCAGCAGTAGCGCGCAAGCGGGGTGGAATGAGCAGTTCTTC
CASSSAQAGWNEQFF
>-|TRBV2|TRBJ2-5|once
TGTGCCAGCAGTGGACAGGTCCAAGAGACCCAGTACTTC
CASSGQVQETQYF
>-|TRBV9|TRBJ2-2|-
TGTGCCAGCAGCGTAGCTCGGTACACCGGGGAGCTGTTTTTT
CASSVARYTGELFF
>TRBD1|TRBV28|TRBJ1-1|-
TGTGCCAGTAGGTCCGGGACAGGGGTGGACACTGAAGCCTTCTTT
CASRSGTGVDTEAFF
>-|TRBV27|TRBJ2-4|-
TGTGCCAGCAGTACCATAGAGGGCATTCAGTACTTC
CASSTIEGIQYF
>-|TRBV28|TRBJ2-2|-
TGTGCCAGCAGTTCCCCAGGGAAGGGGGGGGAGCTGTTTTTT
CASSSPGKGGELFF
>-|TRBV11-2|TRBJ1-5|-
TGTGCCAGCAGCTTAGATCCCAGCGGACAGCCCCAGCATTTT
CASSLDPSGQPQHF
>-|TRBV4-3|TRBJ2-3|-
TGCGCCAGCAGCCAAGATGGACAAGGAGATACGCAGTATTTT
CASSQDGQGDTQYF
>TRBD1|TRBV5-1|TRBJ1-2|-
TGCGCCAGCAGCTCGACAGGGGATCGTGCCTATGGCTACACCTTC
CASSSTGDRAYGYTF
>-|TRBV28|TRBJ2-7|once
TGTGCCAGCAGTACAAACGGAAGGGGATACTACGAGCAGTACTTC
CASSTNGRGYYEQYF
>TRBD2|TRBV5-4|TRBJ2-7|-
TGTGCCAGCAGCTTGGGACTAGCGGGATTATACGAGCAGTACTTC
CASSLGLAGLYEQYF